One and the same sample provided the 25 T cell receptor beta chains below, sequenced in a study of cytomegalovirus exposure and HLA in healthy donors. Researchers ran the PCR with 60 Vbeta and 13 Jbeta primers. Only in-frame clones appear in the TCRdb table, and some are missing; sequencing was by immunoSEQ multiplex PCR. This repertoire shows about 260,000 clones, 80% to 90% found once; its top ten account for roughly 2%. Sequencing was carried out using PBMCs. These receptors were taken from a woman aged 40 to 49 in good health and CMV-seropositive.

The chain joins TRBV5-1 to TRBJ1-5; 8 positions agree with TRBD1. V gave up 0 bases and J gave up 4 bases; unmatched junction bases: 3. The CDR3 totals 15 residues. CDR1 SGHRS and CDR2 YFSETQ come from the germline V gene. The CDR3 here is CASSLGTGRNQPQHF. The CDR3 region has the DNA TGCGCCAGCAGCTTGGGGACAGGGAGGAATCAGCCCCAGCATTTT. The complete variable domain, with remaining parts taken from reference TRBV5-1 and TRBJ1-5, reads KAGVTQTPRYLIKTRGQQVTLSCSPISGHRSVSWYQQTPGQGLQFLFEYFSETQRNKGNFPGRFSGRQFSNSRSEMNVSTLELGDSALYLCASSLGTGRNQPQHFGDGTRLSIL.

The chain combines TRBV4-3 with TRBJ2-3; D perhaps matches TRBD2 (7 bases). The CDR3 loop spans 16 amino acids. Trimming shortened V by 0 bases and J by 8 bases, and 18 bases separated the two germline ends. In germline, CDR1 is LGHNA, CDR2 YSLEER. CDR3 residues: CASSQDSTGWEGTQYF. CDR3 sequence (DNA): TGCGCCAGCAGCCAAGATAGCACAGGGTGGGAGGGTACGCAGTATTTT.

The chain joins TRBV29-1 to TRBJ1-1; D gene unclear. V gave up 6 bases and J gave up 4 bases, with 9 bases separating them. The germline CDR1 and CDR2 sequences are SQVTM and ANQGSEA. The CDR3 sequence is 11 residues long. CDR3 region: CSVTSGTEAFF. The CDR3 bases are TGCAGCGTGACCTCGGGCACTGAAGCTTTCTTT.

V gene TRBV4-2 combines with J gene TRBJ2-1, with TRBD2 identical over 7 bases. The junction had 3 bases not matched to a gene; V was cut back by 0 bases and J by 10 bases. This CDR3 has 13 amino acids. Germline CDR1 is LGHNA and CDR2 is YNFKEQ. The CDR3 DNA reads as TGTGCCAGCAGCCAAGAAACCGGGAGGGAGCAGTTCTTC. Its translation is CASSQETGREQFF.

This rearrangement joins TRBV7-9 to TRBJ2-3; perhaps TRBD2 as D (5 bases). The CDR3 is 12 residues long. Germline values: CDR1 SEHNR, CDR2 FQNEAQ (reference sequence). V dropped 4 bases and J dropped 3 bases, with 5 bases sitting between them. This CDR3 reads CASSWRTDTQYF. CDR3 nucleotides: TGTGCCAGCAGCTGGAGGACAGATACGCAGTATTTT.

This chain links TRBV6-5 with TRBJ1-1; tentatively, D is TRBD1 (6 bases). The V end was cut by 6 bases, the J end by 2 bases, with 10 bases between. This CDR3 has 13 amino acids. CDR1 is MNHEY, CDR2 SVGAGI, per germline. CDR3 sequence reads: CASSLQGNTEAFF. The CDR3 DNA sequence: TGTGCCAGCAGCCTACAGGGAAACACTGAAGCTTTCTTT.

The rearrangement links TRBV6-4 to TRBJ2-3, with 8 bases that match TRBD2. This CDR3 is built from 12 residues. Germline V gene sequence: CDR1 MRHNA, CDR2 SNTAGT. Trimming took 7 bases from V and 4 from J; bases not matched to a gene: 1. The CDR3 DNA sequence: TGTGCCAGCACCGGGGGGGCAGATACGCAGTATTTT. Translating gives CASTGGADTQYF.

The chain links TRBV11-2 to TRBJ2-7; D is ambiguous. The V end was cut by 4 bases, the J end by 0 bases, with 10 bases between. Germline CDR1 reads SGHAT; CDR2 reads FQNNGV. The CDR3 extends over 14 amino acids. DNA of the CDR3: TGTGCCAGCAGCTCCTTTCTCGGCTCCTACGAGCAGTACTTC. Translated, it gives CASSSFLGSYEQYF. Full variable domain (rest looked up from reference TRBV11-2 and TRBJ2-7): EAGVAQSPRYKIIEKRQSVAFWCNPISGHATLYWYQQILGQGPKLLIQFQNNGVVDDSQLPKDRFSAERLKGVDSTLKIQPAKLEDSAVYLCASSSFLGSYEQYFGPGTRLTVT.

This rearrangement joins TRBV30 to TRBJ2-7, with D hard to call. Germline V CDR1 and CDR2: GTSNPN, SVGIG (reference sequence). CDR3 length: 13 amino acids. Trimming pared 4 bases from V and 3 bases from J, leaving 13 bases between. The CDR3 sequence: CAWMGSPNYEQYF. The CDR3 bases are TGTGCCTGGATGGGTAGCCCAAACTACGAGCAGTACTTC.

This chain links TRBV5-6 with TRBJ2-1; 8 bases are a match to TRBD2. The germline V gene has CDR1 SGHDT and CDR2 YYEEEE. The CDR3 totals 18 residues. The V and J ends lost 0 bases and 1 base, in that order; junction bases with no gene match: 9. As DNA, the CDR3 is TGTGCCAGCAGCTTGGTGGGGGGAGCGGGAGTTTCCTACAATGAGCAGTTCTTC. It translates to CASSLVGGAGVSYNEQFF.

V gene TRBV5-6 combines with J gene TRBJ2-1; no clear D gene. There are 15 residues in the CDR3. Germline V lookup: CDR1 SGHDT, CDR2 YYEEEE. Trimming pared 1 base from V and 0 bases from J, leaving 8 bases between. CDR3 sequence (DNA): TGTGCCAGCAGCTTGATCCGGAGCTCCTACAATGAGCAGTTCTTC. It codes for CASSLIRSSYNEQFF.

This clone came up a few times. V usage is TRBV4-2 and J usage is TRBJ2-7; no clear D gene. This CDR3 is 16 amino acids long. Trimming removed 1 base at V and 3 bases at J, with 16 bases between. Germline V gene sequence: CDR1 LGHNA, CDR2 YNFKEQ. The CDR3 nucleotides read TGTGCCAGCAGCCAAGCCGCTAGACCACTAAACTACGAGCAGTACTTC. Amino acid sequence: CASSQAARPLNYEQYF.

V gene TRBV6-5 combines with J gene TRBJ2-1; 9 bases are a match to TRBD2. V trimming: 6 bases; J trimming: 6 bases; junction bases outside the gene matches: 3. The CDR3 spans 13 residues. Germline V CDR1 and CDR2: MNHEY, SVGAGI. The CDR3 DNA reads as TGTGCCAGCAGAGGGACTAGCAGCAATGAGCAGTTCTTC. Its translation is CASRGTSSNEQFF.

This chain uses TRBV9 with TRBJ2-1; possible D gene TRBD2, 6 bases. Germline V gene lookup returns CDR1 SGDLS and CDR2 YYNGEE. With 0 bases removed from V and 0 bases from J, the gap between germline ends came to 16 bases. This CDR3 has 18 residues. The CDR3 loop is CASSVVDSGGSSYNEQFF. CDR3 DNA: TGTGCCAGCAGCGTAGTGGATAGCGGAGGGAGCTCCTACAATGAGCAGTTCTTC.

V and J are TRBV7-3 and TRBJ2-7; D perhaps matches TRBD1 (6 bases). CDR1 is SGHTA and CDR2 is FQGTGA in the germline V gene. V was cut by 5 bases and J by 7 bases, with 21 bases left in between. The CDR3 totals 15 residues. CDR3 nucleotide sequence: TGTGCCAGCAGCGGAACCGGGACACAGACGGGGGAGCAGTACTTC. The encoded protein is CASSGTGTQTGEQYF.

V is TRBV5-1 and J is TRBJ2-5, with D possibly matching TRBD2 (7 bases). V lost 4 bases and J lost 1, with 20 bases in between. Germline V gene data show CDR1 as SGHRS and CDR2 as YFSETQ. The CDR3 is 17 amino acids. CDR3 bases: TGCGCCAGCAGCCCAAGCTGGGGGGCTAGCGGCCAAGAGACCCAGTACTTC. Translating it yields CASSPSWGASGQETQYF. Combining the CDR3 with reference TRBV5-1 and TRBJ2-5 gives the whole variable domain KAGVTQTPRYLIKTRGQQVTLSCSPISGHRSVSWYQQTPGQGLQFLFEYFSETQRNKGNFPGRFSGRQFSNSRSEMNVSTLELGDSALYLCASSPSWGASGQETQYFGPGTRLLVL.

V and J are TRBV5-1 and TRBJ2-7; D assignment may be TRBD1 or TRBD2 (5 bases each). The germline gives CDR1 SGHRS, CDR2 YFSETQ. The V gene lost 4 bases and the J gene lost 7 bases, with 12 bases spanning the gap. The CDR3 runs 12 residues. Written as DNA, the CDR3 is TGCGCCAGCAGCCTGGGGCTAGCTGAGCAGTACTTC. Its translation: CASSLGLAEQYF.

This clone showed up just a few times. The rearrangement links TRBV4-3 to TRBJ1-4; D ambiguous. Looked up from germline, CDR1 is LGHNA and CDR2 is YSLEER. V lost 0 bases, J lost 8 bases, and 13 bases lay in between. CDR3 length: 15 residues. The CDR3 here is CASSQEARREEKLFF. In DNA, the CDR3 is TGCGCCAGCAGCCAAGAGGCTAGGAGGGAAGAAAAACTGTTTTTT.

This clone has more than one count but fewer than ten. The chain carries TRBV10-3 and TRBJ2-2, with 10 bases identical to TRBD2. CDR3 length: 19 amino acids. Germline assignment: CDR1 ENHRY and CDR2 SYGVKD. V dropped 0 bases and J dropped 0; count of bases not matched to a gene: 7. The CDR3 DNA follows: TGTGCCATCAGTGAGTCCCGGACTAGCGGTAGGGCGAACACCGGGGAGCTGTTTTTT. It is translated as CAISESRTSGRANTGELFF.

The chain employs TRBV6-1 and TRBJ1-3; D gene unclear. From germline, CDR1 is MNHNS and CDR2 SASEGT. The CDR3 runs 14 residues. Trimming took 3 bases from V and 1 from J, leaving 7 bases between them. DNA for the CDR3: TGTGCCAGCAGTGAGTCCACATCTGGAAACACCATATATTTT. Its protein is CASSESTSGNTIYF.

The rearrangement links TRBV11-3 to TRBJ1-1; a possible D gene is TRBD1 (6 bases). CDR1 is SGHNT, CDR2 YENEEA, per germline. The CDR3 sequence is 14 residues long. Trimming shortened V by 6 bases and J by 5 bases, and 16 bases separated the two germline ends. In DNA form, the CDR3 reads TGTGCCAGCAGAATAGGGGGGGCTGGAACTGAAGCTTTCTTT. Protein: CASRIGGAGTEAFF.

The chain couples TRBV18 to TRBJ1-4; 7 bases line up with TRBD1. The germline gives CDR1 KGHSH, CDR2 LQKENI. The V and J ends lost 4 bases and 3 bases, in that order; junction bases with no gene match: 11. The CDR3 consists of 17 residues. The CDR3: CASSLLTGKAANEKLFF. The CDR3 DNA sequence: TGTGCCAGCTCACTACTGACAGGGAAGGCTGCTAATGAAAAACTGTTTTTT.

The J gene is TRBJ2-7, the V gene TRBV7-9; D ambiguous. Germline CDR1 and CDR2: SEHNR and FQNEAQ (reference sequence). V lost 0 bases and J 5 bases, leaving 8 bases between the germline ends. There are 13 residues in the CDR3. The CDR3 DNA sequence: TGTGCCAGCAGCTTAGCTCGGTCGGACGAGCAGTACTTC. Translating gives CASSLARSDEQYF.

The CDR3 region is CASSDGWNQETQYF. The CDR3 DNA is TGTGCCAGCAGTGACGGGTGGAACCAAGAGACCCAGTACTTC. The rearrangement uses TRBV2 and TRBJ2-5, with D unresolved. The ends were cut back, 3 bases at V and 0 bases at J, with 8 bases in the middle. The CDR3 is 14 residues long. The germline V gene encodes CDR1 SNHLY and CDR2 FYNNEI.

This chain links TRBV30 with TRBJ1-5, with D tentatively TRBD1 (6 bases). Germline CDR1 reads GTSNPN; CDR2 reads SVGIG (reference sequence). Trimming shortened V by 1 base and J by 4 bases, and 11 bases separated the two germline ends. The CDR3 totals 14 residues. Here the CDR3 DNA reads TGTGCCTGGAGTGACGGAACAGGGAATCAGCCCCAGCATTTT. It encodes CAWSDGTGNQPQHF.